This is a list of T cell receptor beta chains from one sample in a study of blood T cell dynamics during melanoma immunotherapy. Libraries were prepared by immunoSEQ multiplex PCR; TCRdb keeps only in-frame clonotypes and omits some of them. The data show about 4,800 clones, around 86% seen once. The specimen comprised blood, sampled from a patient treated with checkpoint blockade. These receptor sequences come from a human donor with melanoma. CDR3s leave out the opening cysteine and the closing phenylalanine or tryptophan. Each record gives: V gene, CDR3 protein.

>TRBV28
ASSPGLAGVGGELF
>TRBV6-5
ASRASGRADDTQY
>TRBV30
AWSVGTDYSYEQY
>TRBV6-4
ASSLDRGDEQF
>TRBV5-4
ASSAGYSTDTQY
>TRBV6-5
AYPTSESTDTQY
>TRBV11-1
ASSLRMERNTIY
>TRBV7-3
ASSSQGVQETQY
>TRBV11-3
ASSFRGTGVSPNEKLF
>TRBV7-2
ASSFTRGGYSGNTIY
>TRBV30
AWSVLIGSTNEKLF
>TRBV7-7
ASSLTLREPQF
>TRBV19
ASSIRETQY
>TRBV7-9
ASSQDTGEQY
>TRBV18
ASSPGTNQPQH
>TRBV5-1
ASSETGTENPYEQY
>TRBV7-3
ASSRRADTQY
>TRBV5-5
ASSLGGPKNIQY
>TRBV5-1
ASSTQGGTDTQY
>TRBV5-8
ASSQESGDSNQPQH
>TRBV19
ASIGEGIHEQY
>TRBV9
ASSVVEGYIQY
>TRBV7-3
ASSLIAGQDENTEAF
>TRBV7-9
ASSHSSAYEQY
>TRBV6-1
ASSAPGGGSAF
>TRBV11-3
ASSFGLAGWNEQF
>TRBV5-4
ASSLANGYT
>TRBV6-5
ASSYLAVNTGELF
>TRBV7-3
ASSFSGRSRGEQF